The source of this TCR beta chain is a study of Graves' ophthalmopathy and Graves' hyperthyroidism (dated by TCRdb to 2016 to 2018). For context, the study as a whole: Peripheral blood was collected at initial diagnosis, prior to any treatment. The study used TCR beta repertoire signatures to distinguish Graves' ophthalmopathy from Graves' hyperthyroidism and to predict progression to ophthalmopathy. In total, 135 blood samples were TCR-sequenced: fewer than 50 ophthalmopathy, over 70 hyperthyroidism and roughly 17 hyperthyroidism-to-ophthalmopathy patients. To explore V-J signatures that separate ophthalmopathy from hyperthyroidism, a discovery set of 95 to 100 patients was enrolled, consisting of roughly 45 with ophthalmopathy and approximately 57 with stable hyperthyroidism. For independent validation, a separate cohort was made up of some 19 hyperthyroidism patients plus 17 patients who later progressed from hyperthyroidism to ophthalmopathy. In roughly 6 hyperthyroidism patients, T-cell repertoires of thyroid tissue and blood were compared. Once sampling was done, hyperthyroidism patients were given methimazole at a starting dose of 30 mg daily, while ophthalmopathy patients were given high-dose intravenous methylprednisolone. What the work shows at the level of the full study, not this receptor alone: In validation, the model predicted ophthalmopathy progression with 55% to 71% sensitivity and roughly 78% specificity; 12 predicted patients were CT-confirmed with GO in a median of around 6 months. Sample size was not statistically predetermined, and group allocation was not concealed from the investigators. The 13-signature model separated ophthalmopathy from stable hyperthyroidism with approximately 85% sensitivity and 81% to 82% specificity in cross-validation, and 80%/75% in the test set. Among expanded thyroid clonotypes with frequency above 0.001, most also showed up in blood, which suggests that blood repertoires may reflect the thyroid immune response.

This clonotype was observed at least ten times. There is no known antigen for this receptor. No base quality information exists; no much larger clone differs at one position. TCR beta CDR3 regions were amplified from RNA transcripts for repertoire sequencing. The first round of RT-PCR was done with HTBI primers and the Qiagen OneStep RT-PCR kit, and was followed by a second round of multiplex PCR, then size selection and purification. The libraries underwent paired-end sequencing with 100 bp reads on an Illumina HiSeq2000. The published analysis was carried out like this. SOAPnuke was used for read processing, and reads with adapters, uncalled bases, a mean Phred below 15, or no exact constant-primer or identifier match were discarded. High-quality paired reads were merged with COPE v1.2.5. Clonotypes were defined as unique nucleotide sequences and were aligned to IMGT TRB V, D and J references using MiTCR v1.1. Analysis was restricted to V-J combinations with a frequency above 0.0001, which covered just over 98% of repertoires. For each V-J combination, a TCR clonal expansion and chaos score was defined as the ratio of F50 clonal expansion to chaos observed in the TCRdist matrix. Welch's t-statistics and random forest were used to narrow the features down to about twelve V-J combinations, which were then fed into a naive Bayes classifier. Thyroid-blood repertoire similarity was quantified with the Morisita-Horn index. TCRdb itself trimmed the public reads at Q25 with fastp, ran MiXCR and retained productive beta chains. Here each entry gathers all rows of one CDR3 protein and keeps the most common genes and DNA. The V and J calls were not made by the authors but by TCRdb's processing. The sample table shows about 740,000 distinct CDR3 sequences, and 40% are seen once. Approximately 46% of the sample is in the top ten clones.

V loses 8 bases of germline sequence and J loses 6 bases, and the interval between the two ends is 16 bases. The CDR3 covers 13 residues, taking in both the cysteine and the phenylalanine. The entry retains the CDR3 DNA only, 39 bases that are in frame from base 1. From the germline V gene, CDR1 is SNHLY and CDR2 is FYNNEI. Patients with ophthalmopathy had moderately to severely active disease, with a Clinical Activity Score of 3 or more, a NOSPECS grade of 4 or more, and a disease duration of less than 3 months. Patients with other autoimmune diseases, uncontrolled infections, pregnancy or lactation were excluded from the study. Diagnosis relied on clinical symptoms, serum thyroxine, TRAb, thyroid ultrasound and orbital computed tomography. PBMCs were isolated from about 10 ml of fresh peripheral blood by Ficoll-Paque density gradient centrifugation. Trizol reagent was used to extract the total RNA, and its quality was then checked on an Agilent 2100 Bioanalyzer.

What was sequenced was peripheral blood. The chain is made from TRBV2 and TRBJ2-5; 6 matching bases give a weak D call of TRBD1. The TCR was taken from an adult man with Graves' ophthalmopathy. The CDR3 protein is CASGGTGWQTQYF. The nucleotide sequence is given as TGTGCCAGCGGAGGAACAGGGTGGCAGACCCAGTACTTC.